This TCR beta chain stems from a study of blood T cell repertoires in COVID-19. A word on this clone: Other DNA sequences in the sample encode the same CDR3.

The V end lost 5 bases, the J end lost 3 bases, and 9 bases lay between the germline ends. CDR3 length: 13 amino acids. TCRdb keeps only in-frame clones here, not all; method: immunoSEQ multiplex PCR. Of about 200,000 clones in the sample, roughly 81% were seen once. The clonotype originates from a woman older than 75 with acute or convalescent COVID-19. The chain couples TRBV12-3 or TRBV12-4 to TRBJ2-3; TRBD2 might be the D (6 bases). The sequenced sample consisted of peripheral blood. For the CDR3, the DNA is TGTGCCAGCAGTCTTAGCGGAACAGATACGCAGTATTTT. It is translated as CASSLSGTDTQYF.